Included here is one T cell receptor (beta chain) sequence, with context. Its matching antigen is unknown. The donors (healthy individuals) were bone marrow donors. These data originate in a study of cytomegalovirus exposure and HLA in healthy donors. Germline V gene data show CDR1 as MNHEY and CDR2 as SMNVEV (reference sequence). V lost 1 base and J lost 0, with 9 bases in between. The CDR3 is 15 residues long. PCR used 60 Vbeta primers and 13 Jbeta primers. Under the authors' procedure: About 10 million shared chains were among some 80 million unique TCR beta chains counted in a later analysis. TCRdb keeps only in-frame clones here, not all; method: immunoSEQ multiplex PCR. V, J and clone size reflect that table, while D and trimming were determined from the DNA. The sample has 100,000 to 150,000 clones; roughly 80% are singletons. Points from the study as a whole: Most TCR beta V segments were productive about 87% or about 30% of the time in an earlier analysis. The study put some 150 TCR beta chains on its list as cytomegalovirus-associated.

The sequence was collected from a man aged 50 to 60 in good health and CMV-seropositive. This rearrangement joins TRBV27 to TRBJ1-1; D unclear. Source material: PBMCs. CDR3 coding DNA: TGTGCCAGCAGTTTATGGGCTGGAATGAACACTGAAGCTTTCTTT. Its protein is CASSLWAGMNTEAFF.